The clone carrying this T cell receptor beta chain has just a few counts. The antigen remains unidentified. cDNA prepared by RNA extraction and subsequent reverse transcription served as the template for sequencing. Sequencing was performed with immunoSEQ multiplex PCR; in TCRdb, only in-frame clones are kept and a portion is missing. The sample comprises some 100,000 clones, 35% to 40% of which are singletons, and approximately 3.3% rests with the top ten. These data originate in a study of CD8+ T cells in alopecia areata. Whole-study context: A 6-month off-drug phase came after tofacitinib, which had lasted 6 to 18 months. Whole-study findings and limits: Affected scalp, especially in alopecia totalis/universalis, had a higher clonality than normal scalp did.

Looked up from germline, CDR1 is LGHNA and CDR2 is YSLEER. The CDR3 sequence is 14 residues long. V was cut by 0 bases and J by 4 bases, with 10 bases left in between. The source of this sequence is a human donor with alopecia areata. Sequencing was performed on CD4+ T cells sorted from blood. V and J are TRBV4-3 and TRBJ2-7, with D unclear. Written as DNA, the CDR3 is TGCGCCAGCAGCCAAGATCCCACCCAGTACGAGCAGTACTTC. Translation: CASSQDPTQYEQYF.